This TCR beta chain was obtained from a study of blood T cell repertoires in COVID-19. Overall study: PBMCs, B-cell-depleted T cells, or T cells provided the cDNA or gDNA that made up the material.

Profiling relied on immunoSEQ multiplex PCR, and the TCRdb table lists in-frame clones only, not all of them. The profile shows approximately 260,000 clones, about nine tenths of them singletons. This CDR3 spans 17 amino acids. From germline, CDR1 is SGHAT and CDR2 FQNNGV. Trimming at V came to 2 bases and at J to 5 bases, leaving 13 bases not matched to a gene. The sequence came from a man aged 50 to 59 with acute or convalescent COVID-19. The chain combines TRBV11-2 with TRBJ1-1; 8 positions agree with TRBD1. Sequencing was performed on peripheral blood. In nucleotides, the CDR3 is TGTGCCAGCAGCTTACCAGGGGGCCGTCTTATGGGAACTGAAGCTTTCTTT. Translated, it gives CASSLPGGRLMGTEAFF.